These 11 T cell receptor beta chains came from one sample sequenced in a study of blood T cell repertoires in COVID-19. Measured with immunoSEQ multiplex PCR; TCRdb has only the in-frame clones, and not every one. In the table there are some 200,000 clones, about four fifths of which are singletons. The specimen sequenced was PBMCs or T cells enriched from blood (not recorded which). The source of these receptors is a man between 35 and 55 years old who had recovered from COVID-19.

The chain combines TRBV12-3 or TRBV12-4 with TRBJ2-2; D uncertain. V gave up 2 bases and J gave up 7 bases, with 8 bases separating them. This CDR3 spans 13 amino acids. CDR3 sequence (DNA): TGTGCCAGCAGTTTATTGGAGTACGGGGAGCTGTTTTTT. Translation gives CASSLLEYGELFF.

The J gene is TRBJ2-1, the V gene TRBV3-1 (or the pseudogene TRBV3-2); 9 bases are shared with TRBD2. Germline loops: CDR1 LGHDT, CDR2 YNNKEL (reference sequence). The CDR3 is made up of 17 amino acids. V dropped 4 bases and J dropped 2; count of bases not matched to a gene: 9. CDR3 bases: TGTGCCAGCAGCCCCCTGGGTAGCGGGAGTCCCTACAATGAGCAGTTCTTC. Protein: CASSPLGSGSPYNEQFF.

This clone was seen only a few times. This chain connects TRBV19 to TRBJ2-3; 8 bases fit TRBD1. V lost 6 bases, J lost 6 bases, and 8 bases stayed unmatched. This CDR3 is built from 14 residues. CDR1 and CDR2 from the germline V gene are LNHDA and SQIVND (reference sequence). The CDR3 DNA sequence: TGTGCCAGTAGGTTGACAGGGGTGAAGGATACGCAGTATTTT. This encodes CASRLTGVKDTQYF.

This rearrangement joins TRBV12-3 or TRBV12-4 to TRBJ2-3; unclear D gene. The CDR3 loop spans 13 amino acids. The V and J ends lost 1 base and 7 bases respectively, with 9 bases between them. CDR3 sequence (DNA): TGTGCCAGCAGTTTAGGGGCGAGTAATACGCAGTATTTT. This translates into CASSLGASNTQYF.

In DNA, the CDR3 is TGTGCCAGTTCGACTGAGAACACTGAAGCTTTCTTT. Its protein is CASSTENTEAFF. The chain uses TRBV28 and TRBJ1-1; D remains unclear. V dropped 9 bases and J dropped 1 base, with 9 bases sitting between them. CDR3 length equals 12 residues. Germline V lookup: CDR1 MDHEN, CDR2 SYDVKM.

This clone was picked up a small number of times. This sequence joins TRBV4-2 and TRBJ2-3; possible D gene TRBD2, 6 bases. Trimming removed 3 bases from V and 1 base from J, with 14 bases in between. The CDR3 runs to 16 residues. CDR1 is LGHNA, CDR2 YNFKEQ, per germline. The CDR3 loop is CASSQGGPSGTDTQYF. The DNA of the CDR3 is TGTGCCAGCAGCCAGGGAGGTCCGAGTGGCACAGATACGCAGTATTTT.

In its sample, this clone was seen once. The chain uses TRBV12-3 or TRBV12-4 and TRBJ1-1; the D is unclear. This CDR3 contains 11 residues. V was trimmed by 3 bases and J by 8 bases, leaving 7 bases between them. The CDR3 is CASSFTEEAFF. CDR3 bases: TGTGCCAGCAGTTTCACAGAGGAAGCTTTCTTT.

This chain links TRBV9 with TRBJ1-2; TRBD1 is a possible D gene (6 bases). The CDR3 is 19 amino acids. Trimming took 4 bases from V and 3 from J, leaving 28 bases between them. Germline-derived CDR1 and CDR2 are SGDLS and YYNGEE. As DNA, the CDR3 is TGTGCCAGCAGCCCGGACCTAACACCGGGGAGGGGGTTTCACTATGGCTACACCTTC. Translation gives CASSPDLTPGRGFHYGYTF. Drawing the rest from reference TRBV9 and TRBJ1-2, the complete variable domain is DSGVTQTPKHLITATGQRVTLRCSPRSGDLSVYWYQQSLDQGLQFLIQYYNGEERAKGNILERFSAQQFPDLHSELNLSSLELGDSALYFCASSPDLTPGRGFHYGYTFGSGTRLTVV.

The chain joins TRBV14 to TRBJ1-2; the match to TRBD1 covers 9 bases. The ends lost 4 bases at V and 6 bases at J; junction bases unmatched: 9. Germline values: CDR1 SGHDN, CDR2 FVKESK. This CDR3 has 15 amino acids. DNA of the CDR3: TGTGCCAGCAGCCTGACAGGGGGTGTATTCGATGGCTACACCTTC. Encoded protein: CASSLTGGVFDGYTF.

The CDR3 DNA reads TGTGCCAGCAGTTCGATTCGTACTTATGGTGGAGACGAGCAGTACTTC. It translates to CASSSIRTYGGDEQYF. The chain employs TRBV27 and TRBJ2-7; D gene ambiguous. There are 16 residues in the CDR3. Trimming pared 4 bases from V and 5 bases from J, leaving 21 bases between. The germline gives CDR1 MNHEY, CDR2 SMNVEV (reference sequence).

This chain uses TRBV6-4 with TRBJ2-7; 13 bases are a match to TRBD2. After removal of 4 bases from V and 2 bases from J, the junction contained 14 bases not matched to a gene. This CDR3 has 19 amino acids. Germline CDR1 reads MRHNA; CDR2 reads SNTAGT. Here the CDR3 reads CASSGRLAGGRLGAYEQYV. The CDR3 DNA follows: TGTGCCAGCAGTGGTCGACTAGCGGGAGGTCGGCTGGGGGCCTACGAGCAGTACGTC.